This T cell receptor (beta chain) was identified in a study of tumor-infiltrating lymphocytes in primary liver carcinoma. Germline loops: CDR1 MNHEY, CDR2 SVGAGI. The V end lost 6 bases, the J end lost 0 bases, and 21 bases lay between the germline ends. The CDR3 loop spans 18 amino acids. Synthesis of TCR beta cDNA was carried out from approximately 500 ng total RNA with a constant-region primer. Modified slightly, ARM-PCR produced TCR beta libraries over three nested multiplex PCR rounds. Running 10 cycles apiece, the first two PCR rounds relied on TRBV1-TRBV30 forward primers together with a C-beta reverse primer. TCRdb re-called the multiplex PCR reads with MiXCR, one entry per CDR3 protein. The data contain 90,000 to 150,000 distinct CDR3 sequences, 65% to 75% of them singletons. Taking about 17-32 mg of unsorted bulk tissue, the authors co-extracted RNA and DNA.

This TCR was sampled from a woman aged 55-70 years with primary liver carcinoma and hepatitis B virus infection. Specimen: tumor-adjacent normal liver tissue. V usage is TRBV6-5 and J usage is TRBJ2-1, with D tentatively TRBD2 (5 bases). The CDR3 is CASRVRMASLSSYNEQFF. CDR3 bases: TGTGCCAGCAGAGTCAGGATGGCTAGCCTGAGCTCCTACAATGAGCAGTTCTTC.